These T cell receptor beta chains were read from a single sample in a study of blood T cells in healthy people across ages. MiXCR, run by TCRdb on the 5' RACE reads, gives a single entry per CDR3 protein. This table has 630,000 or so distinct CDR3 sequences, around 32% appearing once. The sample was blood. These receptors all come from a woman aged 80 or over in good health. Both conserved end residues are part of each CDR3. The D gene is left open where the match is weak. The size entry is marked missing in some rows and otherwise reads once, few, many or a size class.

V gene: TRBV7-9
J gene: TRBJ2-5
clone size: many
D gene: -
CDR3 protein: CASSLVGGKETQYF
CDR3 DNA: TGTGCCAGCAGCTTAGTTGGGGGGAAGGAGACCCAGTACTTC

V gene: TRBV20-1
J gene: TRBJ2-4
clone size: many
D gene: -
CDR3 protein: CSATPPGRDIQYF
CDR3 DNA: TGCAGTGCGACACCACCGGGACGGGACATTCAGTACTTC

V gene: TRBV20-1
J gene: TRBJ2-2
clone size: -
D gene: TRBD2
CDR3 protein: CSAANRGDDNGELFF
CDR3 DNA: TGCAGTGCCGCCAATCGGGGGGACGACAACGGGGAGCTGTTTTTT

V gene: TRBV27
J gene: TRBJ2-2
clone size: -
D gene: TRBD2
CDR3 protein: CASSLFPSGDTGELFF
CDR3 DNA: TGTGCCAGCAGTTTATTCCCTAGCGGGGATACCGGGGAGCTGTTTTTT

V gene: TRBV12-3/TRBV12-4
J gene: TRBJ2-2
clone size: -
D gene: -
CDR3 protein: CASTLGGELFF
CDR3 DNA: TGTGCCAGCACCCTAGGCGGGGAGCTGTTTTTT

V gene: TRBV5-6
J gene: TRBJ2-7
clone size: many
D gene: -
CDR3 protein: CASSLAKLNSYLYEQYF
CDR3 DNA: TGTGCCAGCAGCTTGGCCAAATTGAACAGTTACCTCTACGAGCAGTACTTC

V gene: TRBV7-2
J gene: TRBJ2-7
clone size: many
D gene: TRBD2
CDR3 protein: CASSRWTSYEQYF
CDR3 DNA: TGTGCCAGCAGCCGCTGGACTAGCTACGAGCAGTACTTC

V gene: TRBV20-1
J gene: TRBJ2-1
clone size: few
D gene: -
CDR3 protein: CSVATSSYNEQFF
CDR3 DNA: TGCAGTGTTGCGACTAGCTCCTACAATGAGCAGTTCTTC

V gene: TRBV6-2/TRBV6-3
J gene: TRBJ1-1
clone size: few
D gene: TRBD1
CDR3 protein: CASDRTGYGTEAFF
CDR3 DNA: TGTGCCAGCGATCGGACAGGCTATGGCACTGAAGCTTTCTTT

V gene: TRBV20-1
J gene: TRBJ2-3
clone size: -
D gene: TRBD2
CDR3 protein: CSASLAGRASDTQYF
CDR3 DNA: TGCAGTGCTTCCCTAGCTGGGAGGGCTTCAGATACGCAGTATTTT

V gene: TRBV7-8
J gene: TRBJ1-2
clone size: -
D gene: -
CDR3 protein: CASSPQRRRPGGYTF
CDR3 DNA: TGTGCCAGCAGCCCTCAACGAAGGAGACCGGGAGGCTACACCTTC

V gene: TRBV11-2
J gene: TRBJ2-2
clone size: few
D gene: TRBD2
CDR3 protein: CASSARVLAVTTGELFF
CDR3 DNA: TGTGCCAGCAGCGCCAGGGTCCTAGCGGTAACCACCGGGGAGCTGTTTTTT

V gene: TRBV12-3/TRBV12-4
J gene: TRBJ2-2
clone size: few
D gene: -
CDR3 protein: CASSLAGSVMRTGELFF
CDR3 DNA: TGTGCCAGCAGTTTAGCGGGGTCGGTTATGAGAACCGGGGAGCTGTTTTTT

V gene: TRBV12-3/TRBV12-4
J gene: TRBJ1-2
clone size: many
D gene: -
CDR3 protein: CASSLEAAYGYTF
CDR3 DNA: TGTGCCAGCAGTTTAGAGGCAGCCTATGGCTACACCTTC